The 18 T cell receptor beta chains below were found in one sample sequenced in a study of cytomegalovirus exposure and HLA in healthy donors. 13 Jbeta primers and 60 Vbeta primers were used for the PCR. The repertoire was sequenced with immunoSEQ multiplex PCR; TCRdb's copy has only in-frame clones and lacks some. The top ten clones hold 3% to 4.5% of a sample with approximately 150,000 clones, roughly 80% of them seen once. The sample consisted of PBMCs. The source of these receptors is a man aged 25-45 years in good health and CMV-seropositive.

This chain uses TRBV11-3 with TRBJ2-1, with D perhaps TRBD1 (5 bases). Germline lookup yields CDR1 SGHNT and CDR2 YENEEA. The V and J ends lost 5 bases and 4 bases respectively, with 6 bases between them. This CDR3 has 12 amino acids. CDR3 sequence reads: CASSNRYNEQFF. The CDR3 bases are TGTGCCAGCAGCAACAGGTACAATGAGCAGTTCTTC.

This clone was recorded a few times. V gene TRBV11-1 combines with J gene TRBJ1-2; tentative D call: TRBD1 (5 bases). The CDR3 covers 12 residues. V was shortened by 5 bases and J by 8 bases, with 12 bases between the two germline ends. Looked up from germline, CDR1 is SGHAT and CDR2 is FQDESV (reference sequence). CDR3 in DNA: TGTGCCAGCAGCCCAGACAGATTCGGCTACACCTTC. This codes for CASSPDRFGYTF.

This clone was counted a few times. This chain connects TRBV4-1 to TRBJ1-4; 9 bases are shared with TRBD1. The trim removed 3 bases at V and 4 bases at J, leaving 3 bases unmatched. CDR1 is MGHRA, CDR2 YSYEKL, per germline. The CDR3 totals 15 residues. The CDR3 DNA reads TGCGCCAGCAGCCAGGGGGACAGGGATAATGAAAAACTGTTTTTT. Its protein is CASSQGDRDNEKLFF.

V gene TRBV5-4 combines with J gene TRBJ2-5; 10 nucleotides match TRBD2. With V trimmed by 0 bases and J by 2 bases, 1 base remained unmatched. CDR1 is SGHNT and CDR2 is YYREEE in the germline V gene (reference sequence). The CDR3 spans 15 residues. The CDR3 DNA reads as TGTGCCAGCAGCTTGGAGCGGGGGGGGCAAGAGACCCAGTACTTC. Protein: CASSLERGGQETQYF.

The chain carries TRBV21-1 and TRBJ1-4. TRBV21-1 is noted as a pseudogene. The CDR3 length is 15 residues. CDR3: CASSSRREFNEKLFF. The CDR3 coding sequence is TGTGCCAGCAGCTCGAGGCGGGAATTCAATGAAAAACTGTTTTTT.

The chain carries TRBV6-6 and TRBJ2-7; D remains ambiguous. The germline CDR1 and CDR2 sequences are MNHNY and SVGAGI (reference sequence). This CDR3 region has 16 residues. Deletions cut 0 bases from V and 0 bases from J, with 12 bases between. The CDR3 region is CASSYSRIDNSYEQYF. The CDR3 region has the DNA TGTGCCAGCAGTTACTCTCGAATTGACAACTCCTACGAGCAGTACTTC.

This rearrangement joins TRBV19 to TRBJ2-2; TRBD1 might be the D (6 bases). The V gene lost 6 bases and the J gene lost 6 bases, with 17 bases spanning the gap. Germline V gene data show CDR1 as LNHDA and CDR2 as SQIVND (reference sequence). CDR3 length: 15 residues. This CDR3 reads CASSQGGFSAGELFF. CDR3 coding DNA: TGTGCCAGTAGCCAAGGGGGTTTTTCTGCCGGGGAGCTGTTTTTT.

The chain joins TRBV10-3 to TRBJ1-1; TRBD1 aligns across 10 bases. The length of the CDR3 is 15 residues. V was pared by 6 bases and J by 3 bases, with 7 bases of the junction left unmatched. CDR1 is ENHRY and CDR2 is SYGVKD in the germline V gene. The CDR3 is CAISSTGGADTEAFF. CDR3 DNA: TGTGCCATCAGCTCGACAGGGGGCGCGGACACTGAAGCTTTCTTT.

CDR3 DNA sequence: TGTGCCAGCAGCCTACCGGGACAGGTCTTCGAGACCCAGTACTTC. Translation gives CASSLPGQVFETQYF. The V and J genes are TRBV5-4 and TRBJ2-5, with 8 bases identical to TRBD1. Germline-derived CDR1 and CDR2 are SGHNT and YYREEE (reference sequence). Losses at the gene ends were 4 bases for V and 5 bases for J; bases not matched to a gene: 10. This CDR3 is built from 15 residues.

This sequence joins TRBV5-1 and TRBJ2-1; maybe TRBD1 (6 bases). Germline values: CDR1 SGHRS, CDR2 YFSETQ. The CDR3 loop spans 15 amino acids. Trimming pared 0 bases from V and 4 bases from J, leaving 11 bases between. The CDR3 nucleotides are TGCGCCAGCAGCTTGGCACAGGGCGTTTACAATGAGCAGTTCTTC. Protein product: CASSLAQGVYNEQFF. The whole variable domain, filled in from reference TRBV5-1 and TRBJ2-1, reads KAGVTQTPRYLIKTRGQQVTLSCSPISGHRSVSWYQQTPGQGLQFLFEYFSETQRNKGNFPGRFSGRQFSNSRSEMNVSTLELGDSALYLCASSLAQGVYNEQFFGPGTRLTVL.

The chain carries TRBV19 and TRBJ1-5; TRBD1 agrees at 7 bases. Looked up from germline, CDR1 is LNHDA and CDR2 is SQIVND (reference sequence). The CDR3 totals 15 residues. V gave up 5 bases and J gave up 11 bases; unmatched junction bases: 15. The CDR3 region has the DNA TGTGCCAGTAGTCTAAGGGACAGTGGAGGTCGAGCCCAGCATTTT. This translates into CASSLRDSGGRAQHF.

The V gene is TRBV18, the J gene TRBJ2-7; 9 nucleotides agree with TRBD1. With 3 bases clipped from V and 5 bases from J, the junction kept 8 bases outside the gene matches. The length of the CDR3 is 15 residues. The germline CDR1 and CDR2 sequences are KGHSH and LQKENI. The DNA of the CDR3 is TGTGCCAGCTCACCCACGGGACAGGGTACCGACGAGCAGTACTTC. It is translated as CASSPTGQGTDEQYF.

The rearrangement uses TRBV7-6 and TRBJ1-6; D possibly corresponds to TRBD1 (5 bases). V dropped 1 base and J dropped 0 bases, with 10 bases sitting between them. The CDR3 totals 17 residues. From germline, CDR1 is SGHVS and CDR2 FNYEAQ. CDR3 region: CASSLGQSSSYNSPLHF. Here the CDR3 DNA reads TGTGCCAGCAGCTTAGGACAGTCCAGCTCCTATAATTCACCCCTCCACTTT.

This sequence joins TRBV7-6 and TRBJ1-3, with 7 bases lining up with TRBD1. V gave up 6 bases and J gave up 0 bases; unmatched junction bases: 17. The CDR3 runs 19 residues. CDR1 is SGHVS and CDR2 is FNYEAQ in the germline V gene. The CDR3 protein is CASSKSRGTLPLSGNTIYF. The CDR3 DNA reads TGTGCCAGCAGTAAAAGCAGGGGGACGCTTCCTCTCTCTGGAAACACCATATATTTT.

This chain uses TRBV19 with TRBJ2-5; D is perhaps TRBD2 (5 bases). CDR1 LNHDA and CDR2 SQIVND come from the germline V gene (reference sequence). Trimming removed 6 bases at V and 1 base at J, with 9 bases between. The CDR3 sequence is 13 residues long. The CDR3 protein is CASRPSSQETQYF. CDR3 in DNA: TGTGCCAGTAGGCCTAGCTCCCAAGAGACCCAGTACTTC.

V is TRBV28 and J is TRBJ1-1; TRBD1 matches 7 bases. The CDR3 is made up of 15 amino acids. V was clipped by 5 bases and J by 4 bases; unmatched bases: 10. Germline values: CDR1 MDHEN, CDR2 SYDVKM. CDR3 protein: CASSPVDRVGTEAFF. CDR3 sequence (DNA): TGTGCCAGCAGTCCCGTCGACAGGGTTGGCACTGAAGCTTTCTTT.

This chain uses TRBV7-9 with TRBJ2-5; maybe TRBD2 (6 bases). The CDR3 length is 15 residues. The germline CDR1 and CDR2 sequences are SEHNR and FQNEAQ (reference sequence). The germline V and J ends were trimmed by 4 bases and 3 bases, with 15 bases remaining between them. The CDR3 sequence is CASSSTSYGKETQYF. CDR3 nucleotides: TGTGCCAGCAGCTCGACTAGTTACGGAAAAGAGACCCAGTACTTC.

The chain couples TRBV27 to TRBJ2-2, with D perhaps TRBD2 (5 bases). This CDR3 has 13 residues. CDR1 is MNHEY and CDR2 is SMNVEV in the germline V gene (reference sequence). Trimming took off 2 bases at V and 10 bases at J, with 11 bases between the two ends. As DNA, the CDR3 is TGTGCCAGCAGTTTACTTGGGGAGATGGAGCTGTTTTTT. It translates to CASSLLGEMELFF.